The clone carrying this T cell receptor beta chain was recorded a few times. Its antigen is as yet unknown. As it was prepared, the TCRbeta library received unique molecular identifiers. From the PCR reads, TCRdb called clonotypes with MiXCR, one entry per CDR3 protein. The table lists hundreds of thousands of distinct CDR3 sequences, under 15% of them singletons. Germline V CDR1 and CDR2: MDHEN, SYDVKM. This CDR3 has 17 amino acids. V shed 5 bases and J 4 bases; nucleotides not matched to a gene: 12. This specimen belongs to a study of T-cell reconstitution after alpha-beta-depleted transplantation in children. Notes on the study in general: When one year had passed after transplant, most T-cell counts and diversity came from newly produced T cells. Expanded clones from the graft, numbering several hundred, reportedly supplied alpha-beta T cells about two months after transplant. Some patients showed high day-60 TCRbeta diversity, which derived from surviving recipient T cells and thymic progenitors.

The source of this sequence is a male patient between 5 and 17 years old who had a stem cell transplant for acute myeloid leukemia, so the T cells may come from the graft donor. This chain uses TRBV28 with TRBJ2-3; TRBD2 matches 10 bases. Sequences were derived from PBMCs, mostly from graft donor cells, sampled 360 days after TCRalphabeta/CD19-depleted stem cell transplant. The CDR3 spells CASSILLAGSLPDTQYF. The DNA for the CDR3 is TGTGCCAGCAGTATTTTACTAGCGGGATCTTTACCAGATACGCAGTATTTT.